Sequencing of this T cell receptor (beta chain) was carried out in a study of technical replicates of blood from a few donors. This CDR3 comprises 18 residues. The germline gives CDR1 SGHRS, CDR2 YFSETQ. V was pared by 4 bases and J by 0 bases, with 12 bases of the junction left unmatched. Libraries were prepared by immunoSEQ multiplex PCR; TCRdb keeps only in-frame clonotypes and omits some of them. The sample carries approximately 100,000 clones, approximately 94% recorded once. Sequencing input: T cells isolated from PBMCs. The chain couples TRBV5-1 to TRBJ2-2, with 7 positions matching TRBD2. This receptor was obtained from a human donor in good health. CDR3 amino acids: CASSTGRGSPSNTGELFF. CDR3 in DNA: TGCGCCAGCAGCACGGGGAGGGGATCACCCTCGAACACCGGGGAGCTGTTTTTT.